This TCR beta chain is from a study of CD8 T cells in Susac syndrome. The germline V gene encodes CDR1 MNHEY and CDR2 SVGAGI. V was pared by 0 bases and J by 0 bases, with 16 bases between. The CDR3 runs 18 residues. Random hexamers served to reverse transcribe roughly 0.5 to 1 ug RNA. MiXCR, run by TCRdb on the immunoSEQ multiplex PCR reads, gives a single entry per CDR3 protein. The data contain some 130,000 distinct CDR3 sequences, roughly 94% of them singletons. Sequencing of TCR beta was performed on blood CD8+ and CD4+ T cells. The multiple sclerosis controls were treatment-naive patients with relapsing-remitting disease that was stable or active. Negative isolation yielded the CD8+ and CD4+ T cells, while FACS enriched the TEMRA cells.

This clonotype was sampled from a human donor with multiple sclerosis. The rearrangement joins TRBV6-5 to TRBJ2-3; tentatively, D is TRBD2 (5 bases). Sequenced sample: CD4+ T cells from PBMCs. The CDR3 DNA reads as TGTGCCAGCAGTTACTCGTTCGGGGAGCGCATTAGCACAGATACGCAGTATTTT. Its translation: CASSYSFGERISTDTQYF.